These T cell receptor beta chains were read from a single sample in a study of blood T cell repertoires in COVID-19. The data were produced by immunoSEQ multiplex PCR, yet TCRdb's version contains in-frame clones alone and is incomplete. The sample has roughly 180,000 clones, 65% to 90% seen once. The specimen was peripheral blood. These receptors all stem from a man in his sixties with acute or convalescent COVID-19. The CDR3 runs from the conserved cysteine through the conserved F or W. Each record gives: CDR3 DNA, CDR3 protein, CDR3 length, J gene, V gene, clone size, D gene. A D gene is named only where the DNA matches it firmly. Clone size is shown for a subset of rows, as once, few, many or a class of expanded clone.

cdr3_nt: TGTGCCAGCAGTTTACTCAGGAGGTACGAGCAGTACTTC; cdr3_aa: CASSLLRRYEQYF; cdr3_length: 13; j_call: TRBJ2-7; v_call: TRBV12-3/TRBV12-4; clone_size: few; d_call: -
cdr3_nt: TGTGCCAGCGGGGGGGGTTATAGCTATGGCTACACCTTC; cdr3_aa: CASGGGYSYGYTF; cdr3_length: 13; j_call: TRBJ1-2; v_call: TRBV7-2; clone_size: once; d_call: -
cdr3_nt: TGTGCCAGCAGCCCCAACGGTAGCGGGAGGGCCCGGTCGCAGTATTTT; cdr3_aa: CASSPNGSGRARSQYF; cdr3_length: 16; j_call: TRBJ2-3; v_call: TRBV5-4; clone_size: -; d_call: TRBD2
cdr3_nt: TGTGCCAGCTCACCACTCTCGGGAGCAAACAATGAGCAGTTCTTC; cdr3_aa: CASSPLSGANNEQFF; cdr3_length: 15; j_call: TRBJ2-1; v_call: TRBV18; clone_size: -; d_call: -
cdr3_nt: TGTGCCAGCAGTGAAGCGACGGGGAGTCAGCCCCAGCATTTT; cdr3_aa: CASSEATGSQPQHF; cdr3_length: 14; j_call: TRBJ1-5; v_call: TRBV2; clone_size: -; d_call: -
cdr3_nt: TGTGCCAGCAGTTTTGGGACTAGCGGGAGGGGGGGCCCGGTTTACGAGCAGTACTTC; cdr3_aa: CASSFGTSGRGGPVYEQYF; cdr3_length: 19; j_call: TRBJ2-7; v_call: TRBV27; clone_size: few; d_call: TRBD2
cdr3_nt: TGCGCCAGCAGCTTGGCCCCCGCCGGGACAGGCCTAGCCTACGAGCAGTACTTC; cdr3_aa: CASSLAPAGTGLAYEQYF; cdr3_length: 18; j_call: TRBJ2-7; v_call: TRBV5-1; clone_size: once; d_call: TRBD1
cdr3_nt: TGTGCCAGCAGCCACGTGGGCAGGGACTACTATGGCTACACCTTC; cdr3_aa: CASSHVGRDYYGYTF; cdr3_length: 15; j_call: TRBJ1-2; v_call: TRBV14; clone_size: -; d_call: -
cdr3_nt: TGTGCCAGCAGCCCGAGGACAGGGGGCGGGTTGGCTGAAGCTTTCTTT; cdr3_aa: CASSPRTGGGLAEAFF; cdr3_length: 16; j_call: TRBJ1-1; v_call: TRBV13; clone_size: -; d_call: TRBD1
cdr3_nt: TGTGCCAGCAGCGCACGACATGGGGCCTCTGGAAACACCATATATTTT; cdr3_aa: CASSARHGASGNTIYF; cdr3_length: 16; j_call: TRBJ1-3; v_call: TRBV7-6; clone_size: -; d_call: -
cdr3_nt: TGTGCCAGCAGAACAACAGGGGACTATGGCTACACCTTC; cdr3_aa: CASRTTGDYGYTF; cdr3_length: 13; j_call: TRBJ1-2; v_call: TRBV6-5; clone_size: few; d_call: TRBD1
cdr3_nt: TGTGCCAGTGGGAGGACAGGGGGCATCAATGGCTACACCTTC; cdr3_aa: CASGRTGGINGYTF; cdr3_length: 14; j_call: TRBJ1-2; v_call: TRBV19; clone_size: -; d_call: TRBD1
cdr3_nt: TGCAGCGTTACGACAGGGGACTATGGCTACACCTTC; cdr3_aa: CSVTTGDYGYTF; cdr3_length: 12; j_call: TRBJ1-2; v_call: TRBV29-1; clone_size: once; d_call: TRBD1
cdr3_nt: TGTGCCAGCAGCCACACCGACGGGGTCAGGCAGCCCCAGCATTTT; cdr3_aa: CASSHTDGVRQPQHF; cdr3_length: 15; j_call: TRBJ1-5; v_call: TRBV9; clone_size: once; d_call: -
cdr3_nt: TGTGCCAGCAAAACGGGTGAGGCCGCTAGCACAGATACGCAGTATTTT; cdr3_aa: CASKTGEAASTDTQYF; cdr3_length: 16; j_call: TRBJ2-3; v_call: TRBV5-4; clone_size: -; d_call: -
cdr3_nt: TGTGCCTGGGGTATCCTACAAGAGACCCAGTACTTC; cdr3_aa: CAWGILQETQYF; cdr3_length: 12; j_call: TRBJ2-5; v_call: TRBV30; clone_size: -; d_call: -